This paragraph covers one T cell receptor (beta chain) sequence. 13 Jbeta primers and 60 Vbeta primers were used for the PCR. Repertoires were generated with immunoSEQ multiplex PCR, while TCRdb's copy carries only in-frame clones and drops some. The data contain some 130,000 clones, 80% of them seen just once; the ten biggest clones take up roughly 2.5%. V was pared by 3 bases and J by 2 bases, with 11 bases between. Germline lookup yields CDR1 SGHDT and CDR2 YYEEEE. The CDR3 length is 14 residues. These data are taken from a study of cytomegalovirus exposure and HLA in healthy donors. This receptor was obtained from a man aged 30-40 years in good health and CMV-seronegative. The rearrangement links TRBV5-6 to TRBJ2-5, with D perhaps matching TRBD2 (5 bases). The sample comprised PBMCs. The CDR3 bases are TGTGCCAGCAGCTCGGGATTAATTCAAGAGACCCAGTACTTC. It encodes CASSSGLIQETQYF.